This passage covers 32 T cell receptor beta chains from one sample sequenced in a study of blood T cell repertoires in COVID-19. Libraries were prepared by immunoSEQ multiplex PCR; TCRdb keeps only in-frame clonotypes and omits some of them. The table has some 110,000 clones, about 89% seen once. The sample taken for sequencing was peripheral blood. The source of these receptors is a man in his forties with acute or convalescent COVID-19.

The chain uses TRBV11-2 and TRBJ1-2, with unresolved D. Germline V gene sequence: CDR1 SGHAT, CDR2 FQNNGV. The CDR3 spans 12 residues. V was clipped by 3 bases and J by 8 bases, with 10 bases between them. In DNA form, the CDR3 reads TGTGCCAGCAGCTTCTCCGGGGAGGGCTACACCTTC. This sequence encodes CASSFSGEGYTF.

CDR3 region: CAWRNQGTGELFF. The CDR3 nucleotides read TGTGCCTGGAGGAACCAGGGCACCGGGGAGCTGTTTTTT. This sequence joins TRBV30 and TRBJ2-2, with D possibly TRBD1 on 5 matching bases. Germline CDR1 is GTSNPN and CDR2 is SVGIG (reference sequence). The CDR3 runs 13 residues. Trimming shortened V by 3 bases and J by 4 bases, and 9 bases separated the two germline ends. Supplemented by reference TRBV30 and TRBJ2-2, the full variable domain reads SQTIHQWPATLVQPVGSPLSLECTVEGTSNPNLYWYRQAAGRGLQLLFYSVGIGQISSEVPQNLSASRPQDRQFILSSKKLLLSDSGFYLCAWRNQGTGELFFGEGSRLTVL.

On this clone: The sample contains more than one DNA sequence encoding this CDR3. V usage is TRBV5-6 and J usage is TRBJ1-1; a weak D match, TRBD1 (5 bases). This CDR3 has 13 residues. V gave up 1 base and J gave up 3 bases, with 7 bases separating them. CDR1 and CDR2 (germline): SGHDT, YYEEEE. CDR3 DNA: TGTGCCAGCAGCTTGACGGGGGACACTGAAGCTTTCTTT. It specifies CASSLTGDTEAFF.

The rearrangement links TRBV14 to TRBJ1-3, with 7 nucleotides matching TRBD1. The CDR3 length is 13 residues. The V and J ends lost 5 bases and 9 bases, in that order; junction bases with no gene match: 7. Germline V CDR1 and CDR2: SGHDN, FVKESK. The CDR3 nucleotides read TGTGCCAGCAGCAGGGACAGCTTCGGCACCATATATTTT. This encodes CASSRDSFGTIYF.

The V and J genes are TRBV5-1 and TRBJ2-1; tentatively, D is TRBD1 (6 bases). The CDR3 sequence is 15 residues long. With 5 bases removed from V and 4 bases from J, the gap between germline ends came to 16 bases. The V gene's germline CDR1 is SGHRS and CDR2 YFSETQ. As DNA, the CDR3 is TGCGCCAGCAGGGAGACAGGTGATTCATACAATGAGCAGTTCTTC. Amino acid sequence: CASRETGDSYNEQFF.

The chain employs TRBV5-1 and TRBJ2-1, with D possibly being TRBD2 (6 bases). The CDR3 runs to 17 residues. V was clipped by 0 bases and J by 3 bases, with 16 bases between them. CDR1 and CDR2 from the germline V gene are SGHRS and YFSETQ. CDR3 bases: TGCGCCAGCAGCTTGGTGGCGGCGGGACTGAACTACAATGAGCAGTTCTTC. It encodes CASSLVAAGLNYNEQFF.

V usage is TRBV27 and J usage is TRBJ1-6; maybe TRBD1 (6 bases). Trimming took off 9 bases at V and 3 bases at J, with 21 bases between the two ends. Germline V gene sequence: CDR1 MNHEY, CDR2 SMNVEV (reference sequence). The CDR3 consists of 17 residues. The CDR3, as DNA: TGTGCCAGTAGGGGACACAAAAGTGGGGTCTATAATTCACCCCTCCACTTT. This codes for CASRGHKSGVYNSPLHF.

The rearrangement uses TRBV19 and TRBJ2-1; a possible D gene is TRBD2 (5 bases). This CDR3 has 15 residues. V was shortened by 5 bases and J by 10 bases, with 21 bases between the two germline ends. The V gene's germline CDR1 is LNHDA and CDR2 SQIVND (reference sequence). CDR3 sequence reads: CASSPPGFGRGEQFF. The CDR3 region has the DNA TGTGCCAGTAGTCCCCCTGGCTTTGGACGGGGAGAGCAGTTCTTC.

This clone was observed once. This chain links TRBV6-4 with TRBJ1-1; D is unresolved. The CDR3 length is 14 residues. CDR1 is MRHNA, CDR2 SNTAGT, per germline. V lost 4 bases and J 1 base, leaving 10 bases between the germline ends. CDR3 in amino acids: CASSARGQNTEAFF. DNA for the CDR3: TGTGCCAGCAGTGCAAGAGGGCAGAACACTGAAGCTTTCTTT.

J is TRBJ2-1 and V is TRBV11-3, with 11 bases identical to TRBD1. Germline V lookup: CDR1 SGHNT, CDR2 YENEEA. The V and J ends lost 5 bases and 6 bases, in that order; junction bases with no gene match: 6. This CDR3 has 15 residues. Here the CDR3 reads CASSPGTGGINEQFF. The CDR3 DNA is TGTGCCAGCAGCCCCGGGACAGGGGGTATCAATGAGCAGTTCTTC. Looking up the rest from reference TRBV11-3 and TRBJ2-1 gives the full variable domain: EAGVVQSPRYKIIEKKQPVAFWCNPISGHNTLYWYLQNLGQGPELLIRYENEEAVDDSQLPKDRFSAERLKGVDSTLKIQPAELGDSAVYLCASSPGTGGINEQFFGPGTRLTVL.

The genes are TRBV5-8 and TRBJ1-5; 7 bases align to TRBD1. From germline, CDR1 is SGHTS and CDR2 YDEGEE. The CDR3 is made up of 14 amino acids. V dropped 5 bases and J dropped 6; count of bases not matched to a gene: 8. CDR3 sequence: CASRLTGWGQPQHF. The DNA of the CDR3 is TGTGCCAGCAGGCTGACAGGGTGGGGTCAGCCCCAGCATTTT.

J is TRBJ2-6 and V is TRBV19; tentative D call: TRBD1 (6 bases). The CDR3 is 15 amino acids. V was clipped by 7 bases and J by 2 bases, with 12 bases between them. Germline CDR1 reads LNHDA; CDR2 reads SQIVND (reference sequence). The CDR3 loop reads CASTREGAGANVLTF. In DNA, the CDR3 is TGTGCCAGTACCAGAGAGGGGGCTGGGGCCAACGTCCTGACTTTC. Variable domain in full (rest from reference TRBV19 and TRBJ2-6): DGGITQSPKYLFRKEGQNVTLSCEQNLNHDAMYWYRQDPGQGLRLIYYSQIVNDFQKGDIAEGYSVSREKKESFPLTVTSAQKNPTAFYLCASTREGAGANVLTFGAGSRLTVL.

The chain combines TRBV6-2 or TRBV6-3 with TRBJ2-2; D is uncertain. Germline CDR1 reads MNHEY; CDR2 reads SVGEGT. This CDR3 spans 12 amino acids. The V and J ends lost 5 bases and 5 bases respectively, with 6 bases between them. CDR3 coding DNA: TGTGCCAGCAGTCCCAGGACCGGGGAGCTGTTTTTT. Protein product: CASSPRTGELFF.

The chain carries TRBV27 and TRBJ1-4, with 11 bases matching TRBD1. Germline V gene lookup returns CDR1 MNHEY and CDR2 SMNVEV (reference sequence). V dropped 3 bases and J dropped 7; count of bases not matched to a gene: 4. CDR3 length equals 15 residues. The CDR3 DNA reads TGTGCCAGCAGTTTCGGGACAGGGGGTGGTGAAAAACTGTTTTTT. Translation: CASSFGTGGGEKLFF.

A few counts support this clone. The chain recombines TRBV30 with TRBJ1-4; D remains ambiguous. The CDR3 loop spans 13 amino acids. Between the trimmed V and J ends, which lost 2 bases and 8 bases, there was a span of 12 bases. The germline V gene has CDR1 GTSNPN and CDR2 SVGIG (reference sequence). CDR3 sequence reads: CAWSTLGNEKLFF. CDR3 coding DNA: TGTGCCTGGAGTACCCTCGGGAACGAAAAACTGTTTTTT.

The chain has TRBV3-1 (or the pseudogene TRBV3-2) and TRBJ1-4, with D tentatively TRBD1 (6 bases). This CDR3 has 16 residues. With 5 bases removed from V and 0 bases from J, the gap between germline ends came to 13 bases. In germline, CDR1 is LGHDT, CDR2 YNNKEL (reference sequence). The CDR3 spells CASSKGSGATNEKLFF. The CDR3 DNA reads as TGTGCCAGCAGCAAAGGGTCAGGGGCAACTAATGAAAAACTGTTTTTT.

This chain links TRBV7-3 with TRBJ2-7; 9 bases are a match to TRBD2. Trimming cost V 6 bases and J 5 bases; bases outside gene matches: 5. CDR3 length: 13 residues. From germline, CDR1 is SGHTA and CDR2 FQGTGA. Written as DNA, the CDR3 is TGTGCCAGCAGTCGCGGGGGGGCCCACGAGCAGTACTTC. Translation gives CASSRGGAHEQYF.

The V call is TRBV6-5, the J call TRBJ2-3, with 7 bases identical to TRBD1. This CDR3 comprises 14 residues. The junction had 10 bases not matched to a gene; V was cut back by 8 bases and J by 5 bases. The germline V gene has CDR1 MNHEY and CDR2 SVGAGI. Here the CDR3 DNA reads TGTGCCAGCGCGCCGGGACAGACAAGAGATACGCAGTATTTT. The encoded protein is CASAPGQTRDTQYF.

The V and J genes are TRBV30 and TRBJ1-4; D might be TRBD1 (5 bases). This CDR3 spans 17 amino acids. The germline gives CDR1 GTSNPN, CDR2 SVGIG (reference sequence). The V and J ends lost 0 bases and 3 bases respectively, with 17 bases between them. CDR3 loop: CAWSVRQGISANEKLFF. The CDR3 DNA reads TGTGCCTGGAGTGTACGGCAGGGAATCTCGGCTAATGAAAAACTGTTTTTT.

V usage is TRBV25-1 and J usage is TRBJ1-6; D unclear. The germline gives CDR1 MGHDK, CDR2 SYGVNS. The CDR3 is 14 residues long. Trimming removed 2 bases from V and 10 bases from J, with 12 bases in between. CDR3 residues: CASSEARGRSPLHF. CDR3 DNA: TGTGCCAGCAGTGAAGCGAGAGGAAGGTCACCCCTCCACTTT.

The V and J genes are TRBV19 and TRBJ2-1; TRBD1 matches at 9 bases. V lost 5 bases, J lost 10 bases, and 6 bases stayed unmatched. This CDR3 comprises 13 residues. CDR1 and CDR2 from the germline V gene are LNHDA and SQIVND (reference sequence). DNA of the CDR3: TGTGCCAGTAGTGGGACAGGGACTGGAGAGCAGTTCTTC. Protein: CASSGTGTGEQFF.

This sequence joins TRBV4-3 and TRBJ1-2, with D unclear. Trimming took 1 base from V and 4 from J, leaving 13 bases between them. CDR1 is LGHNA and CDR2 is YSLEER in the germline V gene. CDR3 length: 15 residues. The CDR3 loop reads CASSQVQFSTYGYTF. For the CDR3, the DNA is TGCGCCAGCAGCCAAGTCCAGTTCAGTACCTATGGCTACACCTTC.

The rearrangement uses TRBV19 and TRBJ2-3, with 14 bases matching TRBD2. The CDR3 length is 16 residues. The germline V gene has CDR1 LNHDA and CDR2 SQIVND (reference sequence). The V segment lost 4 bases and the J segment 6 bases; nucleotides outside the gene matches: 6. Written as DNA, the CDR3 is TGTGCCAGTAGTACCCGGACTAGCGGGAGGCACGATACGCAGTATTTT. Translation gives CASSTRTSGRHDTQYF. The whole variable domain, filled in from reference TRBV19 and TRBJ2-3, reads DGGITQSPKYLFRKEGQNVTLSCEQNLNHDAMYWYRQDPGQGLRLIYYSQIVNDFQKGDIAEGYSVSREKKESFPLTVTSAQKNPTAFYLCASSTRTSGRHDTQYFGPGTRLTVL.

The CDR3 region has the DNA TGTGCCAGCAGGAATGGACTAGCGGAAACTCCCGGAGATACGCAGTATTTT. Translation: CASRNGLAETPGDTQYF. The V and J genes are TRBV2 and TRBJ2-3; 10 nucleotides match TRBD2. The V and J ends lost 6 bases and 5 bases, in that order; junction bases with no gene match: 14. Germline CDR1 and CDR2: SNHLY and FYNNEI. The CDR3 contains 17 residues.

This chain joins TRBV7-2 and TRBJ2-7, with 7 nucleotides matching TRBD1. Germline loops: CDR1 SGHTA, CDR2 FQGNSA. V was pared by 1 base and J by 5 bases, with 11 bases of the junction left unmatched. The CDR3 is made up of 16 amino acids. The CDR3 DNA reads TGTGCCAGCAGCTTAGGTCCCTGGACAGGTCTCCACGAGCAGTACTTC. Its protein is CASSLGPWTGLHEQYF.

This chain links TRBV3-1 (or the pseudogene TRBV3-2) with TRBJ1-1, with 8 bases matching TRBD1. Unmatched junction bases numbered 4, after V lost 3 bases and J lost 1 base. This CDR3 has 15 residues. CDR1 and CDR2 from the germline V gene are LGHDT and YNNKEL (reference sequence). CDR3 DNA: TGTGCCAGCAGCCAGAGGGACAGGAGGAACACTGAAGCTTTCTTT. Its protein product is CASSQRDRRNTEAFF.

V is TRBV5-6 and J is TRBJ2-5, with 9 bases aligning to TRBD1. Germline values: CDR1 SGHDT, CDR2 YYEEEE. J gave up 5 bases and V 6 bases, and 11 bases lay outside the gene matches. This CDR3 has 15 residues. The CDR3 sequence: CASNRNRGQLETQYF. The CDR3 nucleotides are TGTGCCAGCAACAGAAACAGGGGGCAGTTGGAGACCCAGTACTTC.

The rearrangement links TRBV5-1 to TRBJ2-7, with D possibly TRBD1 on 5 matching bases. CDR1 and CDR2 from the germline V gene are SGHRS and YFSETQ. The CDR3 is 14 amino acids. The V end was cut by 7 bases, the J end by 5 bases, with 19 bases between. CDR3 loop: CASSQQVFGNEQYF. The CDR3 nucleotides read TGCGCCAGCTCTCAACAGGTGTTTGGCAACGAGCAGTACTTC. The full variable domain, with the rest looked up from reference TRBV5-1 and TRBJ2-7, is KAGVTQTPRYLIKTRGQQVTLSCSPISGHRSVSWYQQTPGQGLQFLFEYFSETQRNKGNFPGRFSGRQFSNSRSEMNVSTLELGDSALYLCASSQQVFGNEQYFGPGTRLTVT.

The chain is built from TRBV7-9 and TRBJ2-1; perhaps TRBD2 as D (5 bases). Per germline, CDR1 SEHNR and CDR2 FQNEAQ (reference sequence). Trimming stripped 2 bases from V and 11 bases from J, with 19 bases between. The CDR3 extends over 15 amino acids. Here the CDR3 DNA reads TGTGCCAGCAGCTTATTGGGTAGCGAGTTTGACCAGCAGTTCTTC. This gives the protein CASSLLGSEFDQQFF.

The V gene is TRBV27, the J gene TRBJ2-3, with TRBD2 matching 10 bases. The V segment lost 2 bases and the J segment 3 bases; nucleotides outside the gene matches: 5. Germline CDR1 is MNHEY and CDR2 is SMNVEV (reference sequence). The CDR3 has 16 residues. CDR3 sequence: CASSLTSGIGTDTQYF. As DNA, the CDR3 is TGTGCCAGCAGTTTAACTAGCGGGATAGGAACAGATACGCAGTATTTT.

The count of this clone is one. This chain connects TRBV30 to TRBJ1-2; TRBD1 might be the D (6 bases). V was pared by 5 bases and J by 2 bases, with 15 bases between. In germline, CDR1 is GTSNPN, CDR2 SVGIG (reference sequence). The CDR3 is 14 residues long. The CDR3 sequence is CAWEGVVSNYGYTF. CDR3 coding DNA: TGTGCCTGGGAGGGGGTTGTTTCCAACTATGGCTACACCTTC.

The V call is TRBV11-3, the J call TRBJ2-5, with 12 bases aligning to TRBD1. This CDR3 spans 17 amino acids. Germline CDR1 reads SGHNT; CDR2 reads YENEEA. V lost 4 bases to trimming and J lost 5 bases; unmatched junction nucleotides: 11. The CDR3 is CASSSKRDRGREETQYF. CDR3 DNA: TGTGCCAGCAGCTCGAAAAGGGACAGGGGGCGCGAGGAGACCCAGTACTTC.